These T cell receptor beta chains were read from a single sample in a study of cytomegalovirus exposure and HLA in healthy donors. The repertoire was sequenced with immunoSEQ multiplex PCR; TCRdb's copy has only in-frame clones and lacks some. There are 150,000 to 200,000 clones in the sample; about 80% occur only once, and more than 6.5% lies in the top ten. What was sequenced was PBMCs. These receptors came from a man between 18 and 35 years old in good health and CMV-seropositive. The CDR3 runs from the conserved cysteine through the conserved F or W. The D gene is left open where the match is weak. For some rows the clone size is stated as once, few or many, or as a class when expanded; others skip it.

size: few; V: TRBV5-6; D: TRBD2; J: TRBJ2-1; DNA: TGTGCCAGCAGCCCCGGACTAGCTCCCAATGAGCAGTTCTTC; CDR3: CASSPGLAPNEQFF
size: -; V: TRBV4-2; D: -; J: TRBJ2-3; DNA: TGTGCCAGCAGCCGCACGACTAGTGCAGATACGCAGTATTTT; CDR3: CASSRTTSADTQYF
size: -; V: TRBV5-1; D: TRBD2; J: TRBJ2-7; DNA: TGCGCCAGCAGCTCTGCTAGCGGGAGGGCCGTCGAGCAGTACTTC; CDR3: CASSSASGRAVEQYF
size: -; V: TRBV6-5; D: TRBD1; J: TRBJ2-7; DNA: TGTGCCAGCAGTTACCGGGGGACAGGGGCTGGCGAGCAGTACTTC; CDR3: CASSYRGTGAGEQYF
size: -; V: TRBV9; D: -; J: TRBJ1-3; DNA: TGTGCCAGCAGCCCTACAGGGCTACCTGGAAACACCATATATTTT; CDR3: CASSPTGLPGNTIYF
size: few; V: TRBV10-3; D: -; J: TRBJ2-7; DNA: TGTGCCACTCGGACTGCCATGACCCTATACGAGCAGTACTTC; CDR3: CATRTAMTLYEQYF
size: -; V: TRBV7-3; D: TRBD2; J: TRBJ2-1; DNA: TGTGCCAGCAGCTTAACAGCGGGAGGGTACAATGAGCAGTTCTTC; CDR3: CASSLTAGGYNEQFF
size: -; V: TRBV7-9; D: -; J: TRBJ2-2; DNA: TGTGCCAGCAGCGAGGAGATGAACACCGGGGAGCTGTTTTTT; CDR3: CASSEEMNTGELFF
size: -; V: TRBV30; D: -; J: TRBJ1-1; DNA: TGTGCCTGGACTCCGGGAGGCCCCCACATGAACACTGAAGCTTTCTTT; CDR3: CAWTPGGPHMNTEAFF
size: few; V: TRBV19; D: TRBD1; J: TRBJ2-7; DNA: TGTGCCAGTAGTATATCCCTAGGGGGCGCGGACGAGCAGTACTTC; CDR3: CASSISLGGADEQYF
size: -; V: TRBV2; D: TRBD2; J: TRBJ2-5; DNA: TGTGCCACACTAACTAGCGGGCTGCAGACCCAGTACTTC; CDR3: CATLTSGLQTQYF
size: once; V: TRBV27; D: -; J: TRBJ2-1; DNA: TGTGCCAGCAAGGGGTGGGTTTTGGACAATGAGCAGTTCTTC; CDR3: CASKGWVLDNEQFF
size: once; V: TRBV7-2; D: TRBD2; J: TRBJ2-7; DNA: TGTGCCAGCAGCTTTTGGTCCGTCGGGACTAGCATCTACGAGCAGTACTTC; CDR3: CASSFWSVGTSIYEQYF
size: -; V: TRBV18; D: -; J: TRBJ1-3; DNA: TGTGCCAGCTCCTTAGCACCACAGGTCTCTGGAAACACCATATATTTT; CDR3: CASSLAPQVSGNTIYF
size: -; V: TRBV2; D: TRBD2; J: TRBJ2-1; DNA: TGTGCCAGCAGGAAGGAGGTAGCGGGAGTTGTTGAGCAGTTCTTC; CDR3: CASRKEVAGVVEQFF
size: once; V: TRBV19; D: TRBD2; J: TRBJ2-5; DNA: TGTGCCAGTAGTATGGGTCGCATAGCGGGAGACTATGAGACCCAGTACTTC; CDR3: CASSMGRIAGDYETQYF
size: -; V: TRBV28; D: -; J: TRBJ2-1; DNA: TGTGCCAGCAGTTTATATGAGGGAGTTATCTACAATGAGCAGTTCTTC; CDR3: CASSLYEGVIYNEQFF
size: -; V: TRBV9; D: TRBD1; J: TRBJ2-1; DNA: TGTGCCAGCGGAGCGCCACGGACCGGGACAGGTCACAATGAGCAGTTCTTC; CDR3: CASGAPRTGTGHNEQFF
size: -; V: TRBV6-5; D: -; J: TRBJ1-2; DNA: TGTGCCAGCAGTTACCGCAATCAGGGCTATGGCTACACCTTC; CDR3: CASSYRNQGYGYTF
size: -; V: TRBV28; D: -; J: TRBJ1-5; DNA: TGTGCCAGCAGCCTAGCCGTGGCAGGGGGCAATCAGCCCCAGCATTTT; CDR3: CASSLAVAGGNQPQHF
size: few; V: TRBV19; D: -; J: TRBJ1-1; DNA: TGTGCCAGTAGTATTGGGGAGAGTGGGACAGAAGCTTTCTTT; CDR3: CASSIGESGTEAFF
size: -; V: TRBV5-1; D: TRBD2; J: TRBJ2-3; DNA: TGCGCCAGCAGCTCCCCCACCACGGGGCGGGAGCGCCAGGATACGCAGTATTTT; CDR3: CASSSPTTGRERQDTQYF
size: -; V: TRBV13; D: TRBD2; J: TRBJ2-3; DNA: TGTGCCAGCAGCTCCGGACTAGCGGGAGGGCCGGAGGACGCAGATACGCAGTATTTT; CDR3: CASSSGLAGGPEDADTQYF
size: -; V: TRBV9; D: TRBD2; J: TRBJ2-5; DNA: TGTGCCAGCAGCGCCACCGGGACTAGCGCCGGGGGAACCCAGTACTTC; CDR3: CASSATGTSAGGTQYF